What follows are 14 T cell receptor beta chains derived from one specimen sequenced in a study of monozygotic twins with inflammatory bowel disease. TCRdb processed the 5' RACE reads again and assigns one entry to each CDR3 protein, with no DNA. The sample features around 210,000 distinct CDR3 sequences, with 7.5% to 8% in its top ten. Sequencing was performed on blood. These receptors were collected from a human donor with ulcerative colitis or Crohn's disease, or a healthy co-twin of an affected twin (not recorded which).

The V call is TRBV28, the J call TRBJ1-6. The CDR3 extends over 14 amino acids. Germline V lookup: CDR1 MDHEN, CDR2 SYDVKM. CDR3 protein: CATLGSIYNSPLHF.

This chain links TRBV7-8 with TRBJ2-1; TCRdb's assignment of TRBD2 cannot be checked, as there is no DNA. This CDR3 has 20 amino acids. From germline, CDR1 is SGHVS and CDR2 FQNEAQ. The CDR3 loop is CASSFQTSGVPLSAHNEQFF. The full variable domain, completed using reference TRBV7-8 and TRBJ2-1, is GAGVSQSPRYKVAKRGQDVALRCDPISGHVSLFWYQQALGQGPEFLTYFQNEAQLDKSGLPSDRFFAERPEGSVSTLKIQRTQQEDSAVYLCASSFQTSGVPLSAHNEQFFGPGTRLTVL.

The rearrangement uses TRBV7-6 and TRBJ2-3. CDR1 and CDR2 from the germline V gene are SGHVS and FNYEAQ. This CDR3 spans 16 amino acids. CDR3 sequence reads: CASSLAVGTNTDTRYF.

The chain uses TRBV11-2 and TRBJ2-5; TCRdb proposes TRBD1, but this gene call is untestable without DNA. Germline-derived CDR1 and CDR2 are SGHAT and FQNNGV. This CDR3 has 15 residues. The CDR3 loop is CASSLTPQGIETQYF.

J is TRBJ1-4 and V is TRBV19; checking the TCRdb D call of TRBD1 is not possible without DNA. Germline V lookup: CDR1 LNHDA, CDR2 SQIVND (reference sequence). This CDR3 is built from 14 residues. The CDR3 protein is CASSWTPTNEKLFF.

This chain connects TRBV5-1 to TRBJ2-7; as DNA is missing, the TRBD2 call by TCRdb cannot be tested. In germline, CDR1 is SGHRS, CDR2 YFSETQ. The length of the CDR3 is 15 residues. The CDR3 spells CASSFEDGGIYEQYF.

The V call is TRBV7-3, the J call TRBJ2-5; TCRdb's D call, TRBD2, is unchecked because there is no DNA. The length of the CDR3 is 15 residues. CDR1 SGHTA and CDR2 FQGTGA come from the germline V gene. This chain's CDR3 is CASSSTSGARETQYF. The variable domain in full, completed from reference TRBV7-3 and TRBJ2-5, reads GAGVSQTPSNKVTEKGKYVELRCDPISGHTALYWYRQSLGQGPEFLIYFQGTGAADDSGLPNDRFFAVRPEGSVSTLKIQRTERGDSAVYLCASSSTSGARETQYFGPGTRLLVL.

This chain joins TRBV10-3 and TRBJ2-7; TCRdb reports TRBD1, a call that lacks DNA to check it against. Germline CDR1 is ENHRY and CDR2 is SYGVKD. This CDR3 region has 13 residues. The CDR3 loop reads CAIRGADFYEQYF.

CDR3 residues: CAIKPQGGHEKLFF. The chain carries TRBV10-3 and TRBJ1-4. Per the germline V gene, CDR1 is ENHRY and CDR2 is SYGVKD. The CDR3 totals 14 residues.

V gene TRBV3-1 combines with J gene TRBJ2-7; TCRdb selects TRBD1, and the lack of DNA leaves this call unchecked. The CDR3 runs to 14 residues. The germline V gene has CDR1 LGHDT and CDR2 YNNKEL (reference sequence). The CDR3 sequence is CASSQGDRVDEQNF.

The chain couples TRBV15 to TRBJ2-3; TCRdb's D call of TRBD2 is untestable without DNA. Germline CDR1 is LNHNV and CDR2 is YYDKDF (reference sequence). This CDR3 is 14 amino acids long. The CDR3 spells CATSRDQRADTQYF.

This chain connects TRBV18 to TRBJ1-3; TCRdb lists TRBD1, though no DNA is available to test this call. CDR3 length equals 18 residues. Germline loops: CDR1 KGHSH, CDR2 LQKENI. CDR3 sequence: CASSPLGQGEKVGNTIYF. Based on the CDR3 plus reference TRBV18 and TRBJ1-3, the full variable domain is NAGVMQNPRHLVRRRGQEARLRCSPMKGHSHVYWYRQLPEEGLKFMVYLQKENIIDESGMPKERFSAEFPKEGPSILRIQQVVRGDSAAYFCASSPLGQGEKVGNTIYFGEGSWLTVV.

This sequence joins TRBV19 and TRBJ1-5; TCRdb designates TRBD1, a call that cannot be tested without DNA. Germline CDR1 and CDR2: LNHDA and SQIVND (reference sequence). CDR3 length: 11 residues. The chain's CDR3 is CASSTTGPQHF.

CDR3 protein: CASSLTGGPFSGANVLTF. The chain employs TRBV5-1 and TRBJ2-6; TCRdb's D call, TRBD2, is unchecked because there is no DNA. Germline V CDR1 and CDR2: SGHRS, YFSETQ. This CDR3 is built from 18 residues.